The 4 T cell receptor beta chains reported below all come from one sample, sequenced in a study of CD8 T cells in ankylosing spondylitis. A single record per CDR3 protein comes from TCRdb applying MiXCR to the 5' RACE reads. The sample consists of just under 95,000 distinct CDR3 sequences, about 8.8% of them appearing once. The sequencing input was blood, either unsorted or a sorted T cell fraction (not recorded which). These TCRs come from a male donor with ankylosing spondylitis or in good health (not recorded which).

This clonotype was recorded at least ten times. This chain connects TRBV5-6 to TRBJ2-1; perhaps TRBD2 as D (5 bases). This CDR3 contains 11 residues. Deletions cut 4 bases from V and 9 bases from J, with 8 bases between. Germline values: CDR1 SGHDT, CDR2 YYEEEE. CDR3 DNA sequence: TGTGCCAGCAGCACACGGGGTGAGCAGTTCTTC. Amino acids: CASSTRGEQFF.

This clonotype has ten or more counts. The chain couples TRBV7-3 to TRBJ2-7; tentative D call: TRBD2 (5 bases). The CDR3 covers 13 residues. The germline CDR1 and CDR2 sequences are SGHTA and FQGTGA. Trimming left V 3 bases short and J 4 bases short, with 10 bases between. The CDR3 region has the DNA TGTGCCAGCAGCTTGGGCGGGCAGTACGAGCAGTACTTC. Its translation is CASSLGGQYEQYF.

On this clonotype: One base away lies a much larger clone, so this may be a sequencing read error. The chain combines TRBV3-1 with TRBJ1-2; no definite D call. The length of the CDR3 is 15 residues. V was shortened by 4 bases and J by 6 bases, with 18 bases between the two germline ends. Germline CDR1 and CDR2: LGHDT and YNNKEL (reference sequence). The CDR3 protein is CASSLTPLGSDGYTF. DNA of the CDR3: TGTGCCAGCAGCCTAACCCCATTGGGGTCAGATGGCTACACCTTC.

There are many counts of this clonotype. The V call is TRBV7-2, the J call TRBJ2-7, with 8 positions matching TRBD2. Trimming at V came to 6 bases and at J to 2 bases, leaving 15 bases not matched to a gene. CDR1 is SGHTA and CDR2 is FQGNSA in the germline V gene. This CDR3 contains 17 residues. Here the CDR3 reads CASRGPSASGGAYEQYF. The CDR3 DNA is TGTGCCAGCAGGGGCCCTTCCGCGTCCGGGGGGGCCTACGAGCAGTACTTC.